Shown below are 4 T cell receptor beta chains from a single sample sequenced in a study of T cell responses to AZD1222 COVID-19 vaccine. Repertoires were generated with immunoSEQ multiplex PCR, while TCRdb's copy carries only in-frame clones and drops some. The sample lists over 110,000 clones; around 90% were seen once. The material was peripheral blood, obtained 28 days after the second AZD1222 dose. These TCRs come from an adult who received the AZD1222 COVID-19 vaccine.

The chain combines TRBV11-2 with TRBJ1-1; D is possibly TRBD1 (5 bases). Between the trimmed V and J ends, which lost 6 bases and 4 bases, there was a span of 12 bases. The CDR3 runs 13 residues. CDR1 and CDR2 (germline): SGHAT, FQNNGV. The CDR3 DNA reads as TGTGCCAGCAGGACCTGGGGACTCACTGAAGCTTTCTTT. Amino acids: CASRTWGLTEAFF.

This chain connects TRBV6-5 to TRBJ1-6; 9 bases are shared with TRBD1. The J segment lost 8 bases and the V segment lost 2 bases, leaving 4 bases of the junction unmatched. The length of the CDR3 is 15 residues. In germline, CDR1 is MNHEY, CDR2 SVGAGI. The CDR3 DNA follows: TGTGCCAGCAGTTACCAGGACAGGGGTGATTCACCCCTCCACTTT. Translation: CASSYQDRGDSPLHF.

This rearrangement joins TRBV28 to TRBJ2-7, with D hard to call. In germline, CDR1 is MDHEN, CDR2 SYDVKM. Trimming shortened V by 2 bases and J by 6 bases, and 8 bases separated the two germline ends. This CDR3 has 12 residues. CDR3 DNA sequence: TGTGCCAGCAGTTTAGGTCGAGGCGAGCAGTACTTC. It encodes CASSLGRGEQYF.

V and J are TRBV28 and TRBJ1-2; unclear D gene. CDR1 and CDR2 from the germline V gene are MDHEN and SYDVKM. V lost 7 bases and J lost 8, with 8 bases in between. The length of the CDR3 is 10 residues. As DNA, the CDR3 is TGTGCCAGCAAGAGAGGCGGCTACACCTTC. It codes for CASKRGGYTF.